Each of the 9 T cell receptor beta chains below was sequenced from the same sample in a study of healthy donors' naive CD4 and CD8 T cells. TCR libraries were built from about 500 ng of total RNA by linear amplification. Using its own MiXCR run on the reads, TCRdb lists one record per CDR3 protein. This sample carries 150,000 to 200,000 distinct CDR3 sequences, around 74% of them seen once, and the ten largest clones take less than 2.5%. The specimen was naive CD4+ and CD8+ T cells sorted from blood, pooled from several donors. The receptors were gathered from a pool of human donors in good health; the sample pools cells from several healthy donors.

The rearrangement links TRBV29-1 to TRBJ2-2; 9 bases line up with TRBD2. V gave up 4 bases and J gave up 3 bases; unmatched junction bases: 9. This CDR3 is 16 amino acids long. Per the germline V gene, CDR1 is SQVTM and CDR2 is ANQGSEA. CDR3 protein: CSVVKAGGPYTGELFF. The DNA for the CDR3 is TGCAGCGTTGTTAAAGCGGGAGGACCATACACCGGGGAGCTGTTTTTT.

This clonotype has only one observation. The chain is built from TRBV27 and TRBJ2-1; 11 bases map to TRBD1. The J segment lost 7 bases and the V segment lost 3 bases, leaving 5 bases of the junction unmatched. Germline CDR1 and CDR2: MNHEY and SMNVEV (reference sequence). The CDR3 contains 15 residues. CDR3 sequence reads: CASSFRDRGRNEQFF. The CDR3 region has the DNA TGTGCCAGCAGTTTTCGGGACAGGGGGAGAAATGAGCAGTTCTTC.

The chain uses TRBV7-8 and TRBJ2-3, with TRBD2 matching 7 bases. The V segment lost 4 bases and the J segment 1 base; nucleotides outside the gene matches: 5. This CDR3 contains 15 residues. Germline V CDR1 and CDR2: SGHVS, FQNEAQ. CDR3 sequence: CASSSTSSRTDTQYF. For the CDR3, the DNA is TGTGCCAGCAGCTCGACTAGCAGCCGCACAGATACGCAGTATTTT. The full variable domain, with the rest looked up from reference TRBV7-8 and TRBJ2-3, is GAGVSQSPRYKVAKRGQDVALRCDPISGHVSLFWYQQALGQGPEFLTYFQNEAQLDKSGLPSDRFFAERPEGSVSTLKIQRTQQEDSAVYLCASSSTSSRTDTQYFGPGTRLTVL.

The chain recombines TRBV29-1 with TRBJ1-1, with unresolved D. CDR3 length: 11 residues. Germline assignment: CDR1 SQVTM and CDR2 ANQGSEA. The V and J ends lost 6 bases and 1 base respectively, with 6 bases between them. The CDR3 loop is CSVQKNTEAFF. The CDR3 region has the DNA TGCAGCGTCCAGAAGAACACTGAAGCTTTCTTT. The whole variable domain, remainder taken from reference TRBV29-1 and TRBJ1-1, is SAVISQKPSRDICQRGTSLTIQCQVDSQVTMMFWYRQQPGQSLTLIATANQGSEATYESGFVIDKFPISRPNLTFSTLTVSNMSPEDSSIYLCSVQKNTEAFFGQGTRLTVV.

The rearrangement joins TRBV5-1 to TRBJ1-3; D not certain. The ends were cut back, 4 bases at V and 0 bases at J, with 11 bases in the middle. Germline V gene data show CDR1 as SGHRS and CDR2 as YFSETQ. The CDR3 is made up of 15 amino acids. The CDR3 loop is CASSQPASSGNTIYF. CDR3 bases: TGCGCCAGCAGCCAACCGGCTAGCTCTGGAAACACCATATATTTT.

The genes are TRBV6-4 and TRBJ2-3; D assignment may be TRBD1 or TRBD2 (5 bases each). There are 14 residues in the CDR3. Trimming removed 5 bases at V and 2 bases at J, with 11 bases between. The germline V gene encodes CDR1 MRHNA and CDR2 SNTAGT. CDR3 in amino acids: CASSSSGPTDTQYF. CDR3 DNA sequence: TGTGCCAGCAGTTCGTCGGGACCCACAGATACGCAGTATTTT.

V usage is TRBV25-1 and J usage is TRBJ1-5; D uncertain. TRBJ2-3 matches the DNA end more closely, so the J call is doubtful. The length of the CDR3 is 15 residues. Germline CDR1 and CDR2: MGHDK and SYGVNS. The CDR3 DNA is TGTGCCAGCAGTGAATCAGGCAGCCAAAATCAGCCCCAGTATTTT. Its translation: CASSESGSQNQPQYF.

This clonotype has only a few counts. The rearrangement links TRBV15 to TRBJ1-5; D remains unclear. The CDR3 covers 16 residues. V lost 4 bases and J lost 3, with 16 bases in between. Germline V gene data show CDR1 as LNHNV and CDR2 as YYDKDF (reference sequence). CDR3 in amino acids: CATSTPSKGFNQPQHF. In DNA, the CDR3 is TGTGCCACCAGCACCCCTTCGAAAGGGTTCAATCAGCCCCAGCATTTT.

The gene calls are TRBV6-1 and TRBJ2-7; D gene ambiguous. CDR1 and CDR2 from the germline V gene are MNHNS and SASEGT. The V end lost 5 bases, the J end lost 6 bases, and 14 bases lay between the germline ends. The CDR3 spans 13 residues. The CDR3 DNA sequence: TGTGCCAGCAGTTACTCCATGGGTGGCGAGCAGTACTTC. It codes for CASSYSMGGEQYF.